This T cell receptor beta chain originates from a study of T cell changes during pregnancy in multiple sclerosis. This CDR3 has 15 amino acids. Trimming took 1 base from V and 5 from J, leaving 13 bases between them. Germline CDR1 is SGHRS and CDR2 is YFSETQ. Profiling relied on immunoSEQ multiplex PCR, and the TCRdb table lists in-frame clones only, not all of them. This sample has roughly 48,000 clones, with approximately 92% found just once. V usage is TRBV5-1 and J usage is TRBJ2-1; a weak D match, TRBD2 (5 bases). This receptor was obtained from a female donor in good health, enrolled as a control in a pregnancy study. Sequencing used CD4+ T cells from peripheral blood mononuclear cells, obtained in the second trimester of pregnancy. CDR3 sequence (DNA): TGCGCCAGCAGCTTGATCGGCGCGGGCCACAATGAGCAGTTCTTC. Its protein is CASSLIGAGHNEQFF.